One TCR beta chain is described in this entry. CDR1 and CDR2 from the germline V gene are LGHDT and YNNKEL (reference sequence). V lost 4 bases to trimming and J lost 4 bases; unmatched junction nucleotides: 6. This CDR3 region has 15 residues. Original data processing: Reference gene primer amplification yielded estimated nucleated cell counts. Generated by immunoSEQ multiplex PCR, the TCRdb table keeps only in-frame clones and is missing some. V, J and clone size were drawn from that table, and D and trimming were deduced from the DNA. This table has about 150,000 clones, approximately 83% appearing once. The data stem from a study of blood T cell repertoires in COVID-19. Overall study: Samples came from the United States, Italy and Spain, spanning acute and convalescent COVID-19. PBMCs, B-cell-depleted T cells, or T cells provided the cDNA or gDNA that made up the material.

The TCR was taken from a woman aged 55-75 years with acute or convalescent COVID-19. The sequencing input was peripheral blood. The chain joins TRBV3-1 (or the pseudogene TRBV3-2) to TRBJ1-3, with 8 bases lining up with TRBD1. The CDR3, as DNA: TGTGCCAGCAGCCCTCAGGGGGCTATAGGAAACACCATATATTTT. It codes for CASSPQGAIGNTIYF.